Sequencing of this T cell receptor beta chain was carried out in a study of blood T cell repertoires in COVID-19. Study information: COVID-19 samples from acute and convalescent phases originated in the United States, Italy and Spain. The analysed material was cDNA or gDNA that came from T cells, B-cell-depleted T cells, or PBMCs.

TCRdb's copy holds only in-frame clones and misses some; the assay was immunoSEQ multiplex PCR. The sample includes 120,000 or so clones, roughly 90% of them seen just once. The CDR3 length is 15 residues. V gave up 3 bases and J gave up 1 base, with 12 bases separating them. The germline gives CDR1 MNHNS, CDR2 SASEGT. The V and J genes are TRBV6-1 and TRBJ1-2; tentative D call: TRBD1 (5 bases). The sequenced sample consisted of peripheral blood. This receptor was identified in a man aged 45-60 years with active COVID-19. CDR3 sequence: CASSEEWGGNYGYTF. The CDR3, as DNA: TGTGCCAGCAGTGAGGAGTGGGGCGGTAACTATGGCTACACCTTC.